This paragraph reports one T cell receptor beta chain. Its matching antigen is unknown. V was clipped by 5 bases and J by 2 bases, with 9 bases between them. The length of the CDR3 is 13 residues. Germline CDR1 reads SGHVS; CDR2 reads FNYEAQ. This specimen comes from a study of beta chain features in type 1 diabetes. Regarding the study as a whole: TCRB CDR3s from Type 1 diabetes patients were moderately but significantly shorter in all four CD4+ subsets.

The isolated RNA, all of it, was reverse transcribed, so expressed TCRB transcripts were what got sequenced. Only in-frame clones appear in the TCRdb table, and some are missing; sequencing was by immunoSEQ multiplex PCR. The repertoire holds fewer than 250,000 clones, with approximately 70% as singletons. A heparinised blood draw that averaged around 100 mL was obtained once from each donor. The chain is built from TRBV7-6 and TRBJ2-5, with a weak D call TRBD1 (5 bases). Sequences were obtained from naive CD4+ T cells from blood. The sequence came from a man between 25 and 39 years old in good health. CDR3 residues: CASSPRQQETQYF. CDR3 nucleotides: TGTGCCAGCAGCCCAAGACAGCAAGAGACCCAGTACTTC.